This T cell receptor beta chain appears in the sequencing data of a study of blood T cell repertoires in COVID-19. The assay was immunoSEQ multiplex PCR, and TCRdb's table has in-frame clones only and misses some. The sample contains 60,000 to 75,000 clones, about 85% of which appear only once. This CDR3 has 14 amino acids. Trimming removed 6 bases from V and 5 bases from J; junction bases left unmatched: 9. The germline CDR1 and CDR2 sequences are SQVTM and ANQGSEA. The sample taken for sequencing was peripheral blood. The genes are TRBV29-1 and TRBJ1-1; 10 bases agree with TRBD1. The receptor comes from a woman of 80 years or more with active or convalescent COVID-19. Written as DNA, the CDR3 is TGCAGCGTAAGACAGGGGGCAACGACGACTGAAGCTTTCTTT. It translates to CSVRQGATTTEAFF.